The 7 T cell receptor beta chains reported below all come from one sample, sequenced in a study of cytotoxic CD8 clonotypes in ibrutinib-treated CLL. Only in-frame clones appear in the TCRdb table, and some are missing; sequencing was by immunoSEQ multiplex PCR. The sample includes approximately 26,000 clones, 70% to 90% of them seen just once. The material was PBMCs, obtained after 24 months of ibrutinib treatment. These receptors were collected from a human donor with chronic lymphocytic leukemia.

The J gene is TRBJ2-4, the V gene TRBV2; TRBD1 is a possible D gene (6 bases). Looked up from germline, CDR1 is SNHLY and CDR2 is FYNNEI. The CDR3 has 16 amino acids. Trimming removed 4 bases at V and 0 bases at J, with 13 bases between. The CDR3 here is CASSVEQGLAKNIQYF. The CDR3 coding sequence is TGTGCCAGCAGTGTGGAACAGGGTCTAGCCAAAAACATTCAGTACTTC.

This clone was picked up a small number of times. V and J are TRBV5-1 and TRBJ2-7; TRBD2 is a possible D gene (6 bases). V was clipped by 0 bases and J by 0 bases, with 22 bases between them. In germline, CDR1 is SGHRS, CDR2 YFSETQ. The CDR3 is 19 amino acids. The CDR3 nucleotides read TGCGCCAGCAGCTTGGACGCGGGACTCGAATATTACAGCTCCTACGAGCAGTACTTC. This codes for CASSLDAGLEYYSSYEQYF.

This chain connects TRBV7-8 to TRBJ2-7; maybe TRBD2 (6 bases). This CDR3 has 17 residues. The germline V gene encodes CDR1 SGHVS and CDR2 FQNEAQ. The V gene lost 0 bases and the J gene lost 0 bases, with 15 bases spanning the gap. The CDR3 coding sequence is TGTGCCAGCAGCTTAGCGGGTTGGGCGGGGAGCTCCTACGAGCAGTACTTC. Translation: CASSLAGWAGSSYEQYF. Full variable domain (rest looked up from reference TRBV7-8 and TRBJ2-7): GAGVSQSPRYKVAKRGQDVALRCDPISGHVSLFWYQQALGQGPEFLTYFQNEAQLDKSGLPSDRFFAERPEGSVSTLKIQRTQQEDSAVYLCASSLAGWAGSSYEQYFGPGTRLTVT.

The chain recombines TRBV19 with TRBJ1-2; TRBD1 aligns across 9 bases. V lost 4 bases, J lost 5 bases, and 17 bases stayed unmatched. The V gene's germline CDR1 is LNHDA and CDR2 SQIVND (reference sequence). The CDR3 extends over 18 amino acids. Here the CDR3 DNA reads TGTGCCAGTAGTACCGGGGGGGACAGGGTTGGCACGGGGTATGGCTACACCTTC. This gives the protein CASSTGGDRVGTGYGYTF.

The chain employs TRBV15 and TRBJ2-2; D uncertain. V lost 0 bases and J lost 0, with 14 bases in between. This CDR3 has 18 residues. Germline CDR1 reads LNHNV; CDR2 reads YYDKDF (reference sequence). CDR3 in DNA: TGTGCCACCAGCAGAGATCTAGTTTTCGGCTCGAACACCGGGGAGCTGTTTTTT. This translates into CATSRDLVFGSNTGELFF.

In regard to this clone: At one of its ends the junction is not consistent with the germline gene, which may arise from a read error. This sequence joins TRBV7-9 and TRBJ2-7; D is undetermined. Per the germline V gene, CDR1 is SEHNR and CDR2 is FQNEAQ (reference sequence). The length of the CDR3 is 13 residues. DNA for the CDR3: TGTGCTAGCAGCTTAGGTACGGTCTACGAGCAGTACTTC. Amino acid sequence: CASSLGTVYEQYF. Full variable domain (outside the CDR3, taken from reference TRBV7-9 and TRBJ2-7): DTGVSQNPRHKITKRGQNVTFRCDPISEHNRLYWYRQTLGQGPEFLTYFQNEAQLEKSRLLSDRFSAERPKGSFSTLEIQRTEQGDSAMYLCASSLGTVYEQYFGPGTRLTVT.

V is TRBV6-4 and J is TRBJ1-6, with D uncertain. V lost 4 bases and J 7 bases, leaving 11 bases between the germline ends. CDR3 length equals 14 residues. CDR1 MRHNA and CDR2 SNTAGT come from the germline V gene. In DNA, the CDR3 is TGTGCCAGCAGTGTTCGGGATCGAAATTCACCCCTCCACTTT. As protein: CASSVRDRNSPLHF.